Included here is one T cell receptor (beta chain) sequence, with context. Distinct nucleotide sequences in the sample also encode this CDR3. In the original processing: Estimation of nucleated cell counts was performed using reference gene primer amplification. Some clones are missing from TCRdb's copy, which holds only in-frame ones; the method was immunoSEQ multiplex PCR. V and J calls and clone size are as listed in that table; D and trimming were resolved from the DNA. The sample lists some 150,000 clones, 80% to 90% seen once, with roughly 14% in the top ten. The sample originates from a study of blood T cell repertoires in COVID-19. Study details: PBMCs, B-cell-depleted T cells, or T cells were the source of the cDNA or gDNA that made up the material.

With 4 bases clipped from V and 6 bases from J, the junction kept 4 bases outside the gene matches. CDR1 KGHDR and CDR2 SFDVKD come from the germline V gene. This CDR3 spans 13 amino acids. The clonotype originates from a middle-aged woman with acute or convalescent COVID-19. This rearrangement joins TRBV24-1 to TRBJ1-2; the match to TRBD1 covers 7 bases. The specimen was peripheral blood. The CDR3 DNA sequence: TGTGCCACCAGTGAACGACAGGGCGATGGCTACACCTTC. Translation gives CATSERQGDGYTF.